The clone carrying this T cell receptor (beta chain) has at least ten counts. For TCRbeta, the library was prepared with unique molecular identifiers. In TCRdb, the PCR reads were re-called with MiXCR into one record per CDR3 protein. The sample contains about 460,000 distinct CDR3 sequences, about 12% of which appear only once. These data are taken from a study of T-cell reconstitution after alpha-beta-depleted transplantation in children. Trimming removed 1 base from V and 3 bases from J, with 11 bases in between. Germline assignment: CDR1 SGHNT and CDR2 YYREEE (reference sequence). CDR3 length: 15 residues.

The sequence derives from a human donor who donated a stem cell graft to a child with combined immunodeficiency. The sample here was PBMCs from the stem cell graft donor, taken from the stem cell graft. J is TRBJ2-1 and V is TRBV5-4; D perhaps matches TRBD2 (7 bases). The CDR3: CASSLQGRVYNEQFF. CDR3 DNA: TGTGCCAGCAGCTTGCAGGGGAGGGTCTACAATGAGCAGTTCTTC.